This T cell receptor (beta chain) is drawn from a study of shared clonotypes between healthy human individuals. Study-level information: Donors consisted of two women and a few men between 18 and 49.

Each sample came from a Caucasian adult donor living in Nashville, Tennessee. Approximately 81 million PBMCs went into genomic DNA for unsorted samples. The CDR3 totals 15 residues. In germline, CDR1 is LNHDA, CDR2 SQIVND (reference sequence). With V trimmed by 0 bases and J by 6 bases, 5 bases remained unmatched. The data were produced by immunoSEQ multiplex PCR, yet TCRdb's version contains in-frame clones alone and is incomplete. Of fewer than 550,000 clones in the sample, about 80% were seen once. The chain employs TRBV19 and TRBJ1-2; 9 positions match TRBD1. The origin of this receptor is a woman aged 40 to 49 in good health. Some clones in this sample may be carry-over from other donors' samples. What was sequenced was PBMCs. In nucleotides, the CDR3 is TGTGCCAGTAGTATAGATTCCTGGACAGGGGATGGCTACACCTTC. It encodes CASSIDSWTGDGYTF.